This T cell receptor beta chain was sequenced during a study of T cell responses to AZD1222 COVID-19 vaccine. Whole-study findings and limits: Once two AZD1222 doses were given, Spike-specific TCR breadth and depth went up. Repertoire sampling occurred only after the peak T cell response.

Clones were sequenced by immunoSEQ multiplex PCR, and TCRdb holds only the in-frame ones, with some missing. The table shows about 150,000 clones, with approximately 85% occurring only once. Comment on this clone: Its cognate antigen is unknown. Mismatch with germline at one junction end may stem from a read error.

The sequence was obtained from an adult who received the MenACWY meningococcal vaccine as a control. The sequencing used peripheral blood, collected 28 days after the second dose of the MenACWY control vaccine.

Here the CDR3 DNA reads TGTGCTAGCAGCGTATCCCCGACAGGGTACGAGCAGTACTTC. Translated, it gives CASSVSPTGYEQYF. This sequence joins TRBV7-7 and TRBJ2-7; the match to TRBD1 covers 7 bases. This CDR3 is 14 amino acids long. The germline V gene encodes CDR1 SSHAT and CDR2 FNYEAQ (reference sequence).